Reported below is one T cell receptor beta chain. Its target antigen remains unknown. Base quality data are lacking; no much larger clone is found one base away. V is pared back by 1 base and J by 4 bases, with 4 bases lying between the germline termini. From the cysteine up to the phenylalanine, the CDR3 has a length of 12 residues. Of the read, only the CDR3 DNA is kept; its 36 bases are in frame from base 1. CDR1 and CDR2 (PRHDT, FYEKMQ) derive from the germline V gene (reference sequence). Libraries were prepared through the immunoSEQ multiplex PCR assay. RNA was extracted from all samples and reverse transcribed into cDNA, which served as template for TCR sequencing. SuperScript III was used to make first-strand cDNA, primed with a 2:1 mix of oligo-dT and random hexamers. Amplification bias was assessed with a synthetic immune receptor repertoire, and residual bias was removed computationally. In the source study's methods: Raw reads were preprocessed for error removal, and CDR3 was defined according to IMGT conventions as running from the conserved cysteine to phenylalanine. To get clonality, Shannon entropy was normalized by log2 of the number of productive unique TCRs and the result was subtracted from 1. Whether scalp clones were CD4 or CD8 was inferred by matching scalp TCRbeta sequences against CD4 and CD8 repertoires sorted from blood. In its TCRdb copy, this immuneACCESS table keeps in-frame sequences only and misses some clones. Where compared with another copy, unresolved V genes explain less than half of these, and the others have no known cause. For V, J and clone size, that table is used; D and trimming come from the DNA. The sample table contains some 180,000 clones; only one count was recorded for 40% to 55% of them. The top ten clones comprise around 10% of the sample.

What this sample's treatment or condition label stands for: oral pan-JAK inhibitor, 5-10 mg twice daily. Lesional scalp punch biopsies and peripheral blood were obtained from alopecia areata patients. PBMCs were separated by density centrifugation and stained for CD3, CD4 and CD8, after which CD4+ and CD8+ T cells were sorted on a FACSAria. This sample is drawn from a study of CD8+ T cells in alopecia areata (dated by TCRdb to between 2017 and 2018). About the full investigation: Treated patients were enrolled in an open-label pilot trial of oral tofacitinib at 5 to 10 mg twice daily for moderate-to-severe alopecia areata. Tofacitinib was administered for 6 to 18 months, and 6 months of follow-up off drug were then conducted to assess delayed response and recurrence. The SALT score, which quantifies the percentage of affected scalp surface area, was used to measure disease severity in treated patients. High-throughput TCRbeta sequencing was used to examine T cell clonal expansion in alopecia areata in both the C3H/HeJ mouse model and human patients. On the human side, TCRbeta sequencing was run on scalp tissue and on sorted CD4+ and CD8+ peripheral blood T cells from healthy controls and from alopecia areata patients with either patchy or totalis/universalis disease. Biopsies were taken from tofacitinib-treated patients at baseline and again at 4 and 24 weeks into treatment, and several of those patients also had a later scalp biopsy. Scalp clonality was compared among normal scalp (n=4), patchy alopecia areata scalp (n=8), and alopecia totalis/universalis scalp (n=8). RNA came from the PAXgene miRNA kit for fixed scalp, the miRNeasy kit for PBMCs, and the RNeasy kit for mouse skin. immunoSEQ multiplex PCR using 35 Vbeta forward primers and 13 Jbeta reverse primers was used to amplify TCRbeta CDR3 regions. General findings and caveats noted by the study authors: Scalp TCR repertoire analysis is complicated because resident alphabeta T cells in normal human skin are also sequenced, whereas mouse skin is dominated by gammadelta T cells. Lesional scalp, especially in alopecia totalis/universalis, showed higher clonality and more expanded CD8+ clones than normal scalp, suggesting antigenic drive. Shared TCR sequences between patients were less evident than in mice, which may be partly attributable to HLA diversity in the patient population. Tofacitinib significantly decreased scalp clonality and the number of expanded CD8+ clones among the top 100 scalp clones. Many expanded lesional clones were found to persist in scalp and blood during tofacitinib treatment, and relapse after treatment cessation may be partly explained by this persistence. Because the treated cohort was small and had only one nonresponder, larger studies are needed to examine links between baseline CD8+ expansion and response.

The TCR sequence derives from a human donor with alopecia areata. The receptor chain draws on TRBV13 and TRBJ1-1; the D gene assignment is ambiguous. The material was CD8+ T cells sorted from blood, obtained between weeks 51 and 52, from a patient treated with tofacitinib. The CDR3 has the sequence CASSLEGTEAFF. The sequence in DNA is TGTGCCAGCAGCTTAGAGGGCACTGAAGCTTTCTTT.